These 7 T cell receptor beta chains were all obtained from the same sample, sequenced in a study (dated by TCRdb to the mid-2010s). Library preparation used 5' RACE. Sequencing was performed on an Illumina MiSeq. In-frame beta chains were kept once TCRdb had trimmed the public reads at Q25 with fastp and called clones with MiXCR. CDR3 protein duplicates are merged, each entry listing the most common genes and DNA. This sample holds 5,500 to 6,000 distinct CDR3 sequences; roughly 31% were observed only once. The ten largest account for 6% to 8% of the sample. The material sequenced was memory CD4+ T cells sorted from a lymph node. The cell subset or site label for this specimen denotes: memory CD4+ T cells, CD4+CD45RO+CD25-. The receptors come from a female donor with breast cancer.

This clonotype rates as medium-sized. V gene TRBV9 combines with J gene TRBJ1-2, with D maybe TRBD1 (6 bases). The CDR3 spans 14 residues. The V end was cut by 3 bases, the J end by 5 bases, with 14 bases between. Per germline, CDR1 SGDLS and CDR2 YYNGEE. CDR3 region: CASSEGVQGYGYTF. CDR3 coding DNA: TGTGCCAGCAGCGAGGGGGTACAGGGATATGGCTACACCTTC.

Of note for this clonotype: The CDR3 does not close with the conserved phenylalanine or tryptophan, likely indicating a read error. The chain combines TRBV7-9 with TRBJ2-3; D is ambiguous. The CDR3 is made up of 12 amino acids. Trimming left V 7 bases short and J 2 bases short, with 7 bases between. The germline V gene encodes CDR1 SEHNR and CDR2 FQNEAQ (reference sequence). In DNA form, the CDR3 reads TGTGCCAGCAACAAGGCCACAGATACGCAGTATCTT. Translation gives CASNKATDTQYL.

Many counts were recorded for this clonotype. The rearrangement joins TRBV18 to TRBJ2-1; the D is unclear. V was shortened by 1 base and J by 0 bases, with 7 bases between the two germline ends. The CDR3 runs to 15 residues. Germline V gene lookup returns CDR1 KGHSH and CDR2 LQKENI. CDR3 in DNA: TGTGCCAGCTCACCACAAGGTAGCTCCTACAATGAGCAGTTCTTC. This encodes CASSPQGSSYNEQFF. Filled out from reference TRBV18 and TRBJ2-1, the complete variable domain reads NAGVMQNPRHLVRRRGQEARLRCSPMKGHSHVYWYRQLPEEGLKFMVYLQKENIIDESGMPKERFSAEFPKEGPSILRIQQVVRGDSAAYFCASSPQGSSYNEQFFGPGTRLTVL.

This clonotype rates as medium-sized. The chain recombines TRBV20-1 with TRBJ1-1, with a possible D match to TRBD1 (6 bases). The germline CDR1 and CDR2 sequences are DFQATT and SNEGSKA (reference sequence). The CDR3 extends over 13 amino acids. Trimming took 6 bases from V and 7 from J, leaving 18 bases between them. CDR3 loop: CSAYQTGRDEAFF. The DNA of the CDR3 is TGCAGTGCCTACCAAACAGGGAGGGATGAAGCTTTCTTT.

This clonotype ranks as large (0.1 to 1%). The V and J genes are TRBV5-5 and TRBJ1-4, with unresolved D. Germline V gene data show CDR1 as SGHKS and CDR2 as YYEKEE (reference sequence). V shed 4 bases and J shed 0 bases, with 7 bases lying between them. The CDR3 has 14 residues. The CDR3, as DNA: TGTGCCAGCAGCATCACTGCAACTAATGAAAAACTGTTTTTT. This gives the protein CASSITATNEKLFF.

A few counts support this clonotype. A much larger clone differs by one base, so this may be a read error. The V call is TRBV12-3 or TRBV12-4, the J call TRBJ1-4; no definite D call. V dropped 5 bases and J dropped 0 bases, with 7 bases sitting between them. The CDR3 covers 14 residues. The DNA of the CDR3 is TGTGCCAGCAGTCCACCAGCAACTAATGAAAAACTGTTTTTT. It is translated as CASSPPATNEKLFF.

The J gene is TRBJ1-5, the V gene TRBV28; tentative D call: TRBD1 (6 bases). Germline V gives CDR1 MDHEN, CDR2 SYDVKM. The CDR3 is 16 residues long. Trimming left V 6 bases short and J 0 bases short, with 15 bases between. DNA of the CDR3: TGTGCCAGCAGGACGGACAGTAGTCCTAGCAATCAGCCCCAGCATTTT. Amino acid sequence: CASRTDSSPSNQPQHF.